The next 5 T cell receptor beta chains were all read from a single sample in a study of cytomegalovirus exposure and HLA in healthy donors. 13 Jbeta primers and 60 Vbeta primers were used for the PCR. Clones were sequenced by immunoSEQ multiplex PCR, and TCRdb holds only the in-frame ones, with some missing. The sample includes 120,000 to 150,000 clones, 60% to 85% of them seen just once. The sequenced sample consisted of PBMCs. These receptors were taken from a woman in her thirties or forties in good health and CMV-seropositive.

J is TRBJ2-3 and V is TRBV9; 7 bases fit TRBD2. The V and J ends lost 4 bases and 1 base, in that order; junction bases with no gene match: 9. Germline V gives CDR1 SGDLS, CDR2 YYNGEE. The CDR3 is made up of 16 amino acids. The CDR3 loop is CASSTSGTIRTDTQYF. CDR3 coding DNA: TGTGCCAGCAGCACATCCGGGACTATCCGCACAGATACGCAGTATTTT.

V is TRBV6-4 and J is TRBJ1-1; D might be TRBD1 (5 bases). This CDR3 has 14 amino acids. CDR1 MRHNA and CDR2 SNTAGT come from the germline V gene. V was clipped by 3 bases and J by 4 bases, with 12 bases between them. The DNA of the CDR3 is TGTGCCAGCAGTGAGACGGGGGGGAGCACTGAAGCTTTCTTT. It is translated as CASSETGGSTEAFF.

This clone was counted a few times. The J gene is TRBJ1-5, the V gene TRBV10-1, with TRBD1 matching over 7 bases. The CDR3 extends over 16 amino acids. Trimming removed 7 bases from V and 0 bases from J; junction bases left unmatched: 9. Germline-derived CDR1 and CDR2 are WNHNN and SYGVQD (reference sequence). DNA for the CDR3: TGCGCCAGCACTCGGGACAGTGTATATAGCAATCAGCCCCAGCATTTT. Protein sequence: CASTRDSVYSNQPQHF.

The rearrangement links TRBV27 to TRBJ1-2, with a tentative D call TRBD1 (5 bases). Trimming stripped 2 bases from V and 2 bases from J, with 12 bases between. CDR1 and CDR2 from the germline V gene are MNHEY and SMNVEV (reference sequence). This CDR3 comprises 15 residues. DNA for the CDR3: TGTGCCAGCAGTTTAGGGGGAAGCGGGAACTATGGCTACACCTTC. Protein sequence: CASSLGGSGNYGYTF.

This chain uses TRBV6-5 with TRBJ2-2; TRBD1 might be the D (6 bases). V was clipped by 10 bases and J by 4 bases, with 13 bases between them. The CDR3 is made up of 13 amino acids. The germline gives CDR1 MNHEY, CDR2 SVGAGI. The CDR3 coding sequence is TGTGCCACCCAGGGACACACCACCGGGGAGCTGTTTTTT. Its protein is CATQGHTTGELFF.